This TCR beta chain derives from a study of blood T cell repertoires in COVID-19. The protocol was immunoSEQ multiplex PCR, while the TCRdb copy is restricted to in-frame clones and leaves out a portion. The sample lists under 450,000 clones, roughly 84% occurring once. This CDR3 is 16 amino acids long. CDR1 is SGHDT and CDR2 is YYEEEE in the germline V gene. With 4 bases removed from V and 0 bases from J, the gap between germline ends came to 16 bases. The TCR comes from a woman in her 30s who had recovered from COVID-19. The genes are TRBV5-6 and TRBJ1-1; maybe TRBD1 (6 bases). Material for sequencing was PBMCs or T cells enriched from blood (not recorded which). In DNA form, the CDR3 reads TGTGCCAGCAGCCCAGGGGTTGGCTCTATGAACACTGAAGCTTTCTTT. Its translation: CASSPGVGSMNTEAFF.